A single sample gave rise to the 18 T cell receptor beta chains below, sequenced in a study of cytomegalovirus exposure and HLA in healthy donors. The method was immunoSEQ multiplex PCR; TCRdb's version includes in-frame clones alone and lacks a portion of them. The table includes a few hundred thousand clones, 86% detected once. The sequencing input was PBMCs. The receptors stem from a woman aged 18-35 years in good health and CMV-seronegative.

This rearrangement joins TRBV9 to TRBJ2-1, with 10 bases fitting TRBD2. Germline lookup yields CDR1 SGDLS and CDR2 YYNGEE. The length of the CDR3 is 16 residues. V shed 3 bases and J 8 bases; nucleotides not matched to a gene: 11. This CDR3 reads CASSAGASGSGHEQFF. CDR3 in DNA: TGTGCCAGCAGCGCGGGGGCTAGCGGGAGTGGCCATGAGCAGTTCTTC.

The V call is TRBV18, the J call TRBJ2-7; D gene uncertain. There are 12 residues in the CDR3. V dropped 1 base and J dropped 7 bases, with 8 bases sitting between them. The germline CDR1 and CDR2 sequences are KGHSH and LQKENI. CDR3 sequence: CASSPHPGEQYF. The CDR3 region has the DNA TGTGCCAGCTCACCACACCCCGGGGAGCAGTACTTC. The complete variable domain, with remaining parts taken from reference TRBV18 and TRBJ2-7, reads NAGVMQNPRHLVRRRGQEARLRCSPMKGHSHVYWYRQLPEEGLKFMVYLQKENIIDESGMPKERFSAEFPKEGPSILRIQQVVRGDSAAYFCASSPHPGEQYFGPGTRLTVT.

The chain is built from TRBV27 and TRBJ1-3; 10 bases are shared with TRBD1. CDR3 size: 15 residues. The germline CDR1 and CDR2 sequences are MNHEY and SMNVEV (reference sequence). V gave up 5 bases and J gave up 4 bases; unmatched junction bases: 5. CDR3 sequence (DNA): TGTGCCAGCAGTACCGACAGGGGGCTAGGAAACACCATATATTTT. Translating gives CASSTDRGLGNTIYF.

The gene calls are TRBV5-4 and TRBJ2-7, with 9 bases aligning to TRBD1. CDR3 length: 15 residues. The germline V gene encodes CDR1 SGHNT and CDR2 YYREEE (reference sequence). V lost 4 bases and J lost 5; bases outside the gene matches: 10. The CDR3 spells CASSTLGQGNDEQYF. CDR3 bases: TGTGCCAGCAGCACACTAGGACAGGGGAACGACGAGCAGTACTTC.

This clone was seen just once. The CDR3 region has the DNA TGCGCCAGCCGGGACAGCTCCTACAATGAGCAGTTCTTC. Its protein is CASRDSSYNEQFF. The chain uses TRBV5-1 and TRBJ2-1; TRBD1 aligns across 7 bases. From germline, CDR1 is SGHRS and CDR2 YFSETQ. The junction had 1 base not matched to a gene; V was cut back by 7 bases and J by 0 bases. This CDR3 has 13 residues.

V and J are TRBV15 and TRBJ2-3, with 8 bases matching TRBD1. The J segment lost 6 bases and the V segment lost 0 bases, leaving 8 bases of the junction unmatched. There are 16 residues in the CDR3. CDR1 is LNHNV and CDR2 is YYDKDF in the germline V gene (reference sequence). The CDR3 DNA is TGTGCCACCAGCAGAGATGCGGCAGGGGGCGTGGATACGCAGTATTTT. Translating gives CATSRDAAGGVDTQYF.

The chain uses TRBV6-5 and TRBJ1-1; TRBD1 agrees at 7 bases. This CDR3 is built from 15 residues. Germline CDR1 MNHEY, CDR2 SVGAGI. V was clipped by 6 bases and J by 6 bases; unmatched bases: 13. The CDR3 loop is CASSPLTGSWAEAFF. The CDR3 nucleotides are TGTGCCAGCAGCCCGTTGACAGGGTCGTGGGCTGAAGCTTTCTTT.

DNA for the CDR3: TGTGCCAGCAGTGAATTCGCGGCAGGGGAGCAGTTCTTC. Encoded protein: CASSEFAAGEQFF. The chain uses TRBV2 and TRBJ2-1; weak D call: TRBD1 (5 bases). The germline V gene encodes CDR1 SNHLY and CDR2 FYNNEI. V was clipped by 2 bases and J by 10 bases, with 12 bases between them. This CDR3 is built from 13 residues.

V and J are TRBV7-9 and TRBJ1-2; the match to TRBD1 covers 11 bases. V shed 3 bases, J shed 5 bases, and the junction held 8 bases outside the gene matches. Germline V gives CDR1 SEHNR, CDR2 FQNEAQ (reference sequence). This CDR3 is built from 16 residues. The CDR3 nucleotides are TGTGCCAGCAGCTTGGCGGGACAGGGGGGCGAGTATGGCTACACCTTC. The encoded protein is CASSLAGQGGEYGYTF.

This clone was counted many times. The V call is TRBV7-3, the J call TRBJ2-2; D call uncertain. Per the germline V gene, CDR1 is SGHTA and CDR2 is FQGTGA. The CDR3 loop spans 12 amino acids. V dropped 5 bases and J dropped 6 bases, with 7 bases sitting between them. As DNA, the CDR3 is TGTGCCAGCAGCCGGTTCTCCGGGGAGCTGTTTTTT. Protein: CASSRFSGELFF.

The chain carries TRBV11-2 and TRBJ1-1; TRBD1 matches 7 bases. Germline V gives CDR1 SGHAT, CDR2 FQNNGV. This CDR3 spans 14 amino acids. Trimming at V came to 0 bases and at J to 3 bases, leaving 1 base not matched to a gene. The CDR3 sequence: CASSLEGTDTEAFF. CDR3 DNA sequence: TGTGCCAGCAGCTTAGAGGGGACAGACACTGAAGCTTTCTTT. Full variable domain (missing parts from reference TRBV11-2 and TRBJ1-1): EAGVAQSPRYKIIEKRQSVAFWCNPISGHATLYWYQQILGQGPKLLIQFQNNGVVDDSQLPKDRFSAERLKGVDSTLKIQPAKLEDSAVYLCASSLEGTDTEAFFGQGTRLTVV.

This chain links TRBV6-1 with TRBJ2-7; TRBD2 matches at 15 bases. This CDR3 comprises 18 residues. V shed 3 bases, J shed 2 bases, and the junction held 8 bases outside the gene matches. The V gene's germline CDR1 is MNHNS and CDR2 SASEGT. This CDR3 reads CASSEAGLAGGHAYEQYF. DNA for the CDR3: TGTGCCAGCAGTGAGGCGGGACTAGCGGGGGGCCATGCCTACGAGCAGTACTTC.

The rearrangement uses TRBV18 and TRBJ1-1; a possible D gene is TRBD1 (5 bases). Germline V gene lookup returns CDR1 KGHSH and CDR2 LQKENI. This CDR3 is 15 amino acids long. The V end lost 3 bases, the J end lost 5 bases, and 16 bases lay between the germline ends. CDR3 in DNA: TGTGCCAGCTCACCGATTCGGGGGGTAGATACTGAAGCTTTCTTT. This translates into CASSPIRGVDTEAFF.

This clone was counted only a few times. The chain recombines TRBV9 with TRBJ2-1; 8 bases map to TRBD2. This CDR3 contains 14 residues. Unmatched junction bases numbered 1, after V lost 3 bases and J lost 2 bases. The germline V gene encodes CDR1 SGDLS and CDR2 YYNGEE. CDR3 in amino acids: CASSAGGTYNEQFF. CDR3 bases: TGTGCCAGCAGCGCGGGAGGGACCTACAATGAGCAGTTCTTC.

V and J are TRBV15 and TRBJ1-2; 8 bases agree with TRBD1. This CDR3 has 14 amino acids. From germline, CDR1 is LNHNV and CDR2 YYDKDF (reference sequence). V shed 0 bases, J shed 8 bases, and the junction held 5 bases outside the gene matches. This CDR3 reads CATSRDRGREGYTF. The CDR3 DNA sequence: TGTGCCACCAGCAGAGACAGGGGGCGTGAGGGCTACACCTTC. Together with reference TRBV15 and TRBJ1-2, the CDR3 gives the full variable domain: DAMVIQNPRYQVTQFGKPVTLSCSQTLNHNVMYWYQQKSSQAPKLLFHYYDKDFNNEADTPDNFQSRRPNTSFCFLDIRSPGLGDTAMYLCATSRDRGREGYTFGSGTRLTVV.

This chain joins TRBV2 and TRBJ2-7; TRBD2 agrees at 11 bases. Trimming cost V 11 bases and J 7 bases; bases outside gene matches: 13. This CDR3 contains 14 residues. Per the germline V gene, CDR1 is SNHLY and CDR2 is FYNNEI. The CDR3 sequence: CADKLAGGPGEQYF. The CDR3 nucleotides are TGTGCCGACAAGTTAGCGGGAGGGCCGGGAGAGCAGTACTTC.

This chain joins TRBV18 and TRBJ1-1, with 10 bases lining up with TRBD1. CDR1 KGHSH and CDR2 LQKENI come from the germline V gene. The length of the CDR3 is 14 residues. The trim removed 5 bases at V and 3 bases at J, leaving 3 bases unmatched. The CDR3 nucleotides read TGTGCCAGCTCAAGACAGGGGGCAGACACTGAAGCTTTCTTT. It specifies CASSRQGADTEAFF.

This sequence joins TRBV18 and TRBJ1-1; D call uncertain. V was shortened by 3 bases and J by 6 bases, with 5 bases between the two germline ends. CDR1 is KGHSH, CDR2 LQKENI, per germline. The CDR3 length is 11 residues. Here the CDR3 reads CASSPLSEAFF. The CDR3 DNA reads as TGTGCCAGCTCACCTCTTTCTGAAGCTTTCTTT.